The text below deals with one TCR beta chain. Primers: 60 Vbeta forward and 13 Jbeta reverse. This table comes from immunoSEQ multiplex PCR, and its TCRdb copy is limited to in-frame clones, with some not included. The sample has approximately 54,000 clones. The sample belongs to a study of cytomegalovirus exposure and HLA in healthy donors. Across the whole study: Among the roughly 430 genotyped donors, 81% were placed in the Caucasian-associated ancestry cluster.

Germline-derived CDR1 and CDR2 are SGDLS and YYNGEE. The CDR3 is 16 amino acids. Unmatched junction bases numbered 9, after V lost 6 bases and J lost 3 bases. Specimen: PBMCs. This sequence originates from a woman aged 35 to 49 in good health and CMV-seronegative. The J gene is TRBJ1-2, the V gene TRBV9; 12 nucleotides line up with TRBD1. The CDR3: CASTPGQGAGHYGYTF. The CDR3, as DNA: TGTGCCAGCACCCCGGGACAGGGGGCCGGGCACTATGGCTACACCTTC. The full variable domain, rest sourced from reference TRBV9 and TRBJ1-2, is DSGVTQTPKHLITATGQRVTLRCSPRSGDLSVYWYQQSLDQGLQFLIQYYNGEERAKGNILERFSAQQFPDLHSELNLSSLELGDSALYFCASTPGQGAGHYGYTFGSGTRLTVV.